The present entry profiles one T cell receptor (beta chain) with its context. This clone's antigen is unknown. No clone much larger than this one lies a single base away; base qualities are absent. The data belong to a study of cytomegalovirus exposure and HLA in healthy donors (dated by TCRdb to 2016 to 2017). The study in broad terms: According to an earlier analysis of a few hundred of the donors, some 180 million T cells yielded over 100 million unique TCR beta sequences and 276 Gb of sequence data. Typing coverage differed by locus: A, B, C, DRB1 and DQB1 were typed in about 620-640 donors, DQA1 in about 500, DPA1 in 606, and DPB1 in roughly 470. Alongside the repertoire data, information on donor age, sex, ethnicity and CMV serostatus was compiled. Because of strong linkage in the cohort, roughly five DR-DQ haplotypes were treated as single units for association and clustering. Both class I and class II loci were covered by HLA typing, at four-digit resolution. Across around 400 genotyped donors of the cohort, an average of about 240,000 unique TCR beta nucleotide sequences per donor were sequenced, and approximately 17% of those sequences were non-productive. An early release covering over 500 HLA-typed donors comprised 250 to 350 gigabases of sequencing data and approximately 80 million unique TCR sequences. Besides the first cohort of more than 650 subjects, a separate validation cohort made up of 95 to 150 different subjects was used. Using immunosequencing, the study profiled T cell repertoires from about 610 subjects and related those repertoires to cytomegalovirus serostatus. In a later analysis, previously published TCR beta repertoires from about 640 donors were re-analyzed and high-resolution HLA genotyping was added so that TCR occurrence patterns could be studied. Rather than drawing on any new phenotypic data, the later analysis identified candidate immune exposures from TCR beta sequences and the way those sequences occurred across donors. Of the roughly 400 genotyped donors, about 84% fell in the genetic ancestry cluster associated with self-reported Caucasian donors. In an earlier analysis of about 590 of the donors, high-throughput TCR beta sequencing was used to judge whether each TCR beta V gene segment behaved as functional or pseudogenic. To predict cytomegalovirus infection status, the study combined high-throughput TCR immunosequencing, statistical association of individual TCRs with disease status, and machine learning. All discovery cohort repertoires had been generated on a single sequencing platform. In a later genetic analysis, genome-wide SNP genotypes for about three fifths of the roughly 670 donors were used, and that subset was treated as a discovery cohort. The study was designed to test whether signatures of past pathogen exposure could be identified by cataloging public T cell receptors.

In total, approximately 700 healthy bone marrow donors made up the cohort. All cohort members were sampled while nominally healthy, although unrecorded immune exposures were likely present. The donor tested CMV seronegative, placing the donor among the roughly 350 seronegative members of the cohort. Each donor provided a peripheral blood sample, and peripheral blood mononuclear cells were used for TCR beta sequencing. Genomic DNA was extracted from the blood cell samples with the Qiagen DNeasy Blood Extraction Kit. Library prep was done by the immunoSEQ multiplex PCR assay. The multiplex PCR relied on a mix of 60 forward primers for TCR Vbeta segments and 13 reverse primers for TCR Jbeta segments. The CDR3 region of rearranged TCR beta genes was amplified from genomic DNA by a multiplex PCR assay. The amplified TCR beta libraries were sequenced on the Illumina HiSeq System as 87-base-pair reads. In the source study's methods: A later analysis counted approximately 76 million unique TCR beta chains across the 666 repertoires, and some 11 million of these chains were shared by at least two donors. Raw reads were error-corrected and collapsed into unique sequences by a nearest-neighbor algorithm in which closely related sequences were merged to remove PCR and sequencing errors. To assign V, D and J gene segments, CDR3 sequences were aligned to IMGT reference sequences. For a sequence to be retained, a match of at least six nucleotides was required to both a V gene segment and a J gene segment. A rearrangement counted as productive if the CDR3 had no stop codons and remained in frame with V and J, and every other rearrangement counted as non-productive. CDR3 was defined according to IMGT convention as the region running from the second conserved V-encoded cysteine to the conserved J-encoded phenylalanine. The earlier analysis of some 550 of the donors excluded any sequence lacking an unambiguous match to a single V gene segment. An earlier analysis of several hundred of the donors called V segments functional above 56.7% productive rearrangements and segregating when the between-donor standard deviation exceeded 5%. A statistical classification framework was built to diagnose cytomegalovirus status from the catalog of TCR beta chain sequences. In a later analysis, TCR nucleotide sequences were compared against IMGT/GENE-DB human TR gene sequences so that V and J genes could be assigned. Using the TCRdist pipeline, a later analysis assigned CDR3 sequences along with most-parsimonious VDJ recombination scenarios. In a later analysis, every TCR beta chain was defined by the combination of its CDR3 amino acid sequence and its V-gene family, and reads without a unique V-gene family were dropped. To address suspected cross-contamination and a sequencing artifact, a later analysis removed 592 highly shared, low-generation-probability nucleotide sequences. In a later analysis, a clonal expansion index was calculated for each public chain from normalized within-repertoire ranks of inferred template counts. In a later analysis, generation probabilities were computed with a VDJ recombination model fitted to out-of-frame rearrangements, and the resulting probabilities were checked against IGoR. In a later analysis, TCR-TCR, TCR-HLA and TCR-CMV co-occurrence was scored with hypergeometric tests, and a repertoire-size bias correction was applied to TCR pairs. In a later analysis, false discovery rates were estimated by permuting HLA or CMV assignments 20 times. A later analysis grouped co-occurring TCRs with DBSCAN, adding TCRdist sequence similarity when clustering within HLA-allele-positive subsets. Repertoires with fewer than 30,000 or more than 120,000 public chains were left out of co-occurrence clustering, as were a handful of repertoires with anomalous nucleotide sharing. The table comes from immuneACCESS by way of TCRdb, which keeps in-frame sequences with V and J called. Part of the clones is missing from these tables; in studies checked, under half for an unresolved V gene and the rest for unknown reasons. D and trimming come from the DNA, and the V and J calls and clone size come from that table. This sample has 200,000 to 250,000 clones in its table, and approximately 88% of those were observed once. The ten most abundant clones make up 0.71% of the sample.

The germline V end is reduced by 7 bases and the J end by 6 bases; junction bases left unmatched: 8. The CDR3 contains 15 residues, cysteine and phenylalanine counted. The retained sequence is limited to the CDR3, 45 bases, with the frame set at the first base. CDR1 and CDR2, per the germline V gene, are MNHNS and SASEGT. Beyond this particular receptor, the publication reports: In a later analysis, HLA-associated TCR beta chains showed more clonal expansion and lower generation probabilities than non-associated chains that were equally common. Some IMGT-functional V segments, including TRBV6-2 and TRBV6-3, could not be distinguished by the 87-base-pair reads and were therefore excluded. According to a later analysis, TCR association rates differed among HLA loci, with DRB1 alleles showing the most associated TCRs and HLA-C alleles showing the fewest. In an earlier analysis of approximately 590 of the donors, most TCR beta V segments appeared in productive rearrangements about 87% or about 30% of the time, broadly matching IMGT annotations. Linkage disequilibrium might explain the correlated functional status among segregating V segments, but an unknown experimental factor could not be ruled out. Because HLA typing was missing for some donors at each locus, association tests included only the typed subset. Specific HLA alleles were associated with about 17,000 TCR beta sequences at a false discovery rate of 0.05 in a later analysis. In the study, some 180 TCR beta chains were listed as associated with cytomegalovirus. According to a later analysis, parvovirus B19, influenza, CMV and Epstein-Barr virus appeared linked to several top co-occurrence clusters. The classifier was reported to diagnose cytomegalovirus status with high specificity and sensitivity in both the original cohort and the validation cohort. When HLA alleles, especially DR and DQ, strongly co-occurred, TCR associations were difficult to assign to individual alleles. Most TCR sequences were observed very rarely across donors, whereas some public TCRs were present in many individuals. The authors suggested that the approach could potentially be extended to other disease states and immunological phenotypes. A cluster of highly shared sequence variants was judged likely to represent a technical artifact of the sequencing pipeline. Roughly uniform sequencing depth across donors was assumed in presence/absence analyses, although this assumption may not hold. An association between a missense DCLRE1C variant and V-gene and J-gene trimming of TCR beta chains was found in a later genetic analysis and replicated in an independent cohort. In this cohort, only TCR beta chains were sequenced, and detectable features were limited by the absence of alpha or paired-chain data. According to a later genetic analysis, donors in an Asian-associated ancestry cluster had fewer N-insertions in productive TCRs than the approximately 650-donor mean. A later analysis found that most CMV-associated TCR beta chains appeared HLA-restricted, with HLA associations seemingly driven largely by CMV exposure. About 17 rarely observed V segments, including chromosome 9 orphons, were excluded from the earlier analysis of about 600 of the donors because counts were too low. A further reported finding was that TCR beta sequences accurately predicted the HLA-A and HLA-B alleles for most subjects in the first cohort. In vitro tests confirmed that a few of the cytomegalovirus-associated TCR beta chains recognize cytomegalovirus antigens. CMV serostatus was the only immune exposure information available for the cohort.

The receptor was derived from a boy aged 2 to 10 in good health and CMV-seronegative. Sequencing was done on a sample of PBMCs. The sequence links TRBV6-1 to TRBJ2-1; TRBD2 matches 11 bases in the middle. The CDR3 region reads CASKLAGGGFNEQFF. Read as DNA, the sequence is TGTGCCAGCAAATTAGCGGGAGGGGGGTTCAATGAGCAGTTCTTC.